This TCR beta chain was recorded in a study of blood T cell repertoires in COVID-19. The wider study: Sample material is recorded as cDNA or gDNA derived from T cells, B-cell-depleted T cells, or PBMCs.

In the authors' workflow: Quantification of nucleated cells was approximated via reference gene primer amplification. The method was immunoSEQ multiplex PCR; TCRdb's version includes in-frame clones alone and lacks a portion of them. The V and J calls and clone size come from that table; D and trimming were worked out from the DNA. The table lists about 120,000 clones, approximately 85% of them singletons, with approximately 15% in the top ten. The germline V gene encodes CDR1 SNHLY and CDR2 FYNNEI. V trimming: 6 bases; J trimming: 3 bases; junction bases outside the gene matches: 7. CDR3 length: 15 amino acids.

Sequences were obtained from peripheral blood. The rearrangement links TRBV2 to TRBJ2-7; 11 bases are shared with TRBD1. The receptor comes from a woman between 55 and 75 years old with acute or convalescent COVID-19. Here the CDR3 reads CASRDGDRGNYEQYF. The CDR3 DNA sequence: TGTGCCAGCAGGGATGGGGACAGGGGGAACTACGAGCAGTACTTC.